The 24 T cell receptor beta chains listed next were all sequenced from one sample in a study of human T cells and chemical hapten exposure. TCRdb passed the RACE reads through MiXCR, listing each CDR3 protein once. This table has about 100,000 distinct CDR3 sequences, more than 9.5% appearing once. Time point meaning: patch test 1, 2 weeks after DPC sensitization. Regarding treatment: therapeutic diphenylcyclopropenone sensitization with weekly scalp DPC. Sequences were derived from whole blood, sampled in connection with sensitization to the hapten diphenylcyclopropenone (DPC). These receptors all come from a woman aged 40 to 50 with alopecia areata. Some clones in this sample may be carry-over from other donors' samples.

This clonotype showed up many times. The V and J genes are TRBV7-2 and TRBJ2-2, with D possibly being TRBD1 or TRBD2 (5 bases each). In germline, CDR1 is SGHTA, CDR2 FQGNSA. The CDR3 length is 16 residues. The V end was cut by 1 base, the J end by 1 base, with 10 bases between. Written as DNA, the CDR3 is TGTGCCAGCAGCTTAGACGGGACGGGGAACACCGGGGAGCTGTTTTTT. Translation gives CASSLDGTGNTGELFF.

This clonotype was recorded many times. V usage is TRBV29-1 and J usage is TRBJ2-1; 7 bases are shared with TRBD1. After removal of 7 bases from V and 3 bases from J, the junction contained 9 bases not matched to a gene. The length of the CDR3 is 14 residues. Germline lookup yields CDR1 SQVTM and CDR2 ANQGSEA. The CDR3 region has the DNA TGCAGCGCCAGCACAGGGGCCGTCTACAATGAGCAGTTCTTC. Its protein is CSASTGAVYNEQFF.

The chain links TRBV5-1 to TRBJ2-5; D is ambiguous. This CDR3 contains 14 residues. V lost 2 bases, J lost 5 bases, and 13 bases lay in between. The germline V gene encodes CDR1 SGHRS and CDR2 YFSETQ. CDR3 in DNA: TGCGCCAGCAGCTTCGACTTTCCACCGGAGACCCAGTACTTC. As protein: CASSFDFPPETQYF.

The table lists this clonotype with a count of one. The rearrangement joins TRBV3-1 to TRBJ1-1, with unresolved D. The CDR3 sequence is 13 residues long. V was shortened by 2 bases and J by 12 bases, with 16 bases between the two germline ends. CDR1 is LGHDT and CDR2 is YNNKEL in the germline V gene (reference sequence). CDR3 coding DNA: TGTGCCAGCAGCCAACTCATTGCAAATCCTCCTTTCTTT. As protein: CASSQLIANPPFF.

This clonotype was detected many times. CDR3 region: CASSMDPRAQYF. CDR3 DNA: TGTGCCAGTAGTATGGATCCAAGGGCCCAGTACTTC. V usage is TRBV19 and J usage is TRBJ2-5; D is undetermined. V gave up 3 bases and J gave up 9 bases, with 11 bases separating them. Germline-derived CDR1 and CDR2 are LNHDA and SQIVND (reference sequence). This CDR3 comprises 12 residues. Complete variable domain (other parts from reference TRBV19 and TRBJ2-5): DGGITQSPKYLFRKEGQNVTLSCEQNLNHDAMYWYRQDPGQGLRLIYYSQIVNDFQKGDIAEGYSVSREKKESFPLTVTSAQKNPTAFYLCASSMDPRAQYFGPGTRLLVL.

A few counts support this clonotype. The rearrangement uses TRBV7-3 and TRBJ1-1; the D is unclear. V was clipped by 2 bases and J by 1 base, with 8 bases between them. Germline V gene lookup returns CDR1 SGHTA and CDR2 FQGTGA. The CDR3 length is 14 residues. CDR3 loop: CASSLLGKNTEAFF. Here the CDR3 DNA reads TGTGCCAGCAGCTTATTAGGCAAGAACACTGAAGCTTTCTTT.

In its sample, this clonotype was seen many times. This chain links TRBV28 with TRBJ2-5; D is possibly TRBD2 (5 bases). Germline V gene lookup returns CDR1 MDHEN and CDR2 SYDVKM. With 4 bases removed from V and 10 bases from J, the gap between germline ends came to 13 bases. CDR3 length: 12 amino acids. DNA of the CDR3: TGTGCCAGCAGTTCAGACACAGAGGGCCAGTACTTC. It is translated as CASSSDTEGQYF.

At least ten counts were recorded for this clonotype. The CDR3 DNA reads TGCGCCAGCTGGTATGGCGAGCAGTACTTC. Residues: CASWYGEQYF. The chain recombines TRBV10-1 with TRBJ2-7, with unresolved D. The CDR3 loop spans 10 amino acids. The ends were cut back, 8 bases at V and 6 bases at J, with 8 bases in the middle. Germline V gives CDR1 WNHNN, CDR2 SYGVQD (reference sequence).

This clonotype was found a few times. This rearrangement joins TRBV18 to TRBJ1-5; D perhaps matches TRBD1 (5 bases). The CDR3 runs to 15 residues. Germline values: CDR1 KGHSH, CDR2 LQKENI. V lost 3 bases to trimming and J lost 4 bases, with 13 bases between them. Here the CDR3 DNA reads TGTGCCAGCTCACCTGCGACAGAGCTAAATCAGCCCCAGCATTTT. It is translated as CASSPATELNQPQHF.

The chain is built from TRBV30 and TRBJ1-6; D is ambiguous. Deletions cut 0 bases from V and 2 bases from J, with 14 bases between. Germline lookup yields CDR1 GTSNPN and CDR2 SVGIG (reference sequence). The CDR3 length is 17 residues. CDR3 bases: TGTGCCTGGAGTGTACGGCCCCCGGAGCCCTATAATTCACCCCTCCACTTT. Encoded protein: CAWSVRPPEPYNSPLHF.

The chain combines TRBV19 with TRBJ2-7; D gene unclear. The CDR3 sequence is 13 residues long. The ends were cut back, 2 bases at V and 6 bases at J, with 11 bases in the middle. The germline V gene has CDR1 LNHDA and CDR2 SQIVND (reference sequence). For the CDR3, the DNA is TGTGCCAGTAGTATAAGTAGGGCCCGCGAGCAGTACTTC. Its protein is CASSISRAREQYF.

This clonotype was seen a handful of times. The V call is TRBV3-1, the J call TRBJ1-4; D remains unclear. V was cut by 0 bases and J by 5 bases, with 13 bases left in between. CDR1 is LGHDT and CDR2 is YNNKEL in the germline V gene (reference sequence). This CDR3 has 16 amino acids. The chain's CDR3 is CASSQDSGPGNEKLFF. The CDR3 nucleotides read TGTGCCAGCAGCCAAGATAGCGGGCCAGGAAATGAAAAACTGTTTTTT.

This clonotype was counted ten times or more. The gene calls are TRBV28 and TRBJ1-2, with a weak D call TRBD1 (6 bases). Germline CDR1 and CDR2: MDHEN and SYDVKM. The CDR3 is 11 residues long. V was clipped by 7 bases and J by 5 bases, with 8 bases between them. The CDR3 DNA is TGTGCCAGCACGGACAGATATGGCTACACCTTC. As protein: CASTDRYGYTF.

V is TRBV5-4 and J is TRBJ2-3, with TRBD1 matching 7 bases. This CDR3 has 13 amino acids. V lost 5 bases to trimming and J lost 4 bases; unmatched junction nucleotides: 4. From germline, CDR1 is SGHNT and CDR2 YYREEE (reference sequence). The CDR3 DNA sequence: TGTGCCAGCAGGCCAACAGGGGCAGATACGCAGTATTTT. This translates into CASRPTGADTQYF.

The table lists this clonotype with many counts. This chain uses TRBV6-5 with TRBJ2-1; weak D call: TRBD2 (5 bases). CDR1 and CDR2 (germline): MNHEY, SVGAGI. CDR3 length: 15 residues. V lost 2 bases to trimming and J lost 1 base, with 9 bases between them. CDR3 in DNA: TGTGCCAGCAGTTACGGGAGAGGTTCCTACAATGAGCAGTTCTTC. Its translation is CASSYGRGSYNEQFF.

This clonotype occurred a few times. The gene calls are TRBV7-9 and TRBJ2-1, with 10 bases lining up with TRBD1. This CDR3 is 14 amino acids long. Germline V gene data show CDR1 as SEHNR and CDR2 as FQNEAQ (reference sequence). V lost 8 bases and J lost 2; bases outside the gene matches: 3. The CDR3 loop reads CASSTGGAYNEQFF. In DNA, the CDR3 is TGTGCCAGCTCGACAGGGGGCGCCTACAATGAGCAGTTCTTC.

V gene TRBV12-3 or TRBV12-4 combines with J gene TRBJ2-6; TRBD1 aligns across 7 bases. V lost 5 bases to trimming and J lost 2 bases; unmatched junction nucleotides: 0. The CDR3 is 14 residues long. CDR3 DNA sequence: TGTGCCAGCAGTCAGGGGGCTGGGGCCAACGTCCTGACTTTC. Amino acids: CASSQGAGANVLTF.

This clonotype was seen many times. DNA of the CDR3: TGTGCCAGCAGTTACTCGGGAAAGGGGTTTGACAATGAGCAGTTCTTC. As protein: CASSYSGKGFDNEQFF. This sequence joins TRBV6-5 and TRBJ2-1, with TRBD1 as a possible D gene (5 bases). V shed 0 bases and J shed 5 bases, with 14 bases lying between them. Germline assignment: CDR1 MNHEY and CDR2 SVGAGI. This CDR3 spans 16 amino acids.

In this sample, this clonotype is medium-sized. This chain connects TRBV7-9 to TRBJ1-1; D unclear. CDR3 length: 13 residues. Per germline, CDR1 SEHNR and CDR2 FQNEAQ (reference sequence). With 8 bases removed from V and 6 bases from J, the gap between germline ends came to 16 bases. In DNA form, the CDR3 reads TGTGCCAGCGCCCACGGATTTCCACCTGAAGCTTTCTTT. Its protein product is CASAHGFPPEAFF.

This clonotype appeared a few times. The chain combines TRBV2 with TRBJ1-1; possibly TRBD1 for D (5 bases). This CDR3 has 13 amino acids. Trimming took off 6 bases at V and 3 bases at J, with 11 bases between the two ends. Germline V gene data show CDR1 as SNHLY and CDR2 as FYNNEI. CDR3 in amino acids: CASRREQDTEAFF. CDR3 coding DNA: TGTGCCAGCAGGAGAGAACAGGACACTGAAGCTTTCTTT.

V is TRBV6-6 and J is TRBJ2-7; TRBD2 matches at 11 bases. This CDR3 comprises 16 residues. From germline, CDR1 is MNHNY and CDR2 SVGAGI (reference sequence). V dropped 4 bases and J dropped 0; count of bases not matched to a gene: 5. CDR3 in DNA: TGTGCCAGCAGTTCCAGTGGGACTAGCGGCTCCTACGAGCAGTACTTC. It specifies CASSSSGTSGSYEQYF.

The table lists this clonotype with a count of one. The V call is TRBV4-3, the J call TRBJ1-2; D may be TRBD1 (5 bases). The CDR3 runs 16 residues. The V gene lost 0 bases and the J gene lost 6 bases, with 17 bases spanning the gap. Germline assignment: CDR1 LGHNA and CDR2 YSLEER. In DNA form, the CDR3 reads TGCGCCAGCAGCCAAGATGGTTCGGCAGGGTTGAATGGCTACACCTTC. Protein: CASSQDGSAGLNGYTF.

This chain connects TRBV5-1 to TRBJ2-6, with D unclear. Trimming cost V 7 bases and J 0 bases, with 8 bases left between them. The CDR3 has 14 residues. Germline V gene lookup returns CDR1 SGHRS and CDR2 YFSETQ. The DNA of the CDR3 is TGCGCCAGCTTACCGACCTCTGGGGCCAACGTCCTGACTTTC. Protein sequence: CASLPTSGANVLTF. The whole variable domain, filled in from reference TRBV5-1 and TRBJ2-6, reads KAGVTQTPRYLIKTRGQQVTLSCSPISGHRSVSWYQQTPGQGLQFLFEYFSETQRNKGNFPGRFSGRQFSNSRSEMNVSTLELGDSALYLCASLPTSGANVLTFGAGSRLTVL.

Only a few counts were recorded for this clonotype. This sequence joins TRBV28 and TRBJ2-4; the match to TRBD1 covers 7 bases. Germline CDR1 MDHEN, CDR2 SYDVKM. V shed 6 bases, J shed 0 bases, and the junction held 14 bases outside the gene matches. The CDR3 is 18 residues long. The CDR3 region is CASSPRDRSQLAKNIQYF. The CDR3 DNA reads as TGTGCCAGCAGCCCCCGGGACAGATCTCAGCTAGCCAAAAACATTCAGTACTTC. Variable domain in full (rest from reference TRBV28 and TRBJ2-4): DVKVTQSSRYLVKRTGEKVFLECVQDMDHENMFWYRQDPGLGLRLIYFSYDVKMKEKGDIPEGYSVSREKKERFSLILESASTNQTSMYLCASSPRDRSQLAKNIQYFGAGTRLSVL.